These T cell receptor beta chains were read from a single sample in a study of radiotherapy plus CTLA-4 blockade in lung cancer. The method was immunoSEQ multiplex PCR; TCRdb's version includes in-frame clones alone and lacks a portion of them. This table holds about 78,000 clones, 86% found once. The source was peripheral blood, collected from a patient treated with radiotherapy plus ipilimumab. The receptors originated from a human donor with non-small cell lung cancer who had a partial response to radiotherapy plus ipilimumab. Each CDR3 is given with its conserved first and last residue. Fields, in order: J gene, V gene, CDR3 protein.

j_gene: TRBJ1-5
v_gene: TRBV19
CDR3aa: CASRLSGGHFQPQHF

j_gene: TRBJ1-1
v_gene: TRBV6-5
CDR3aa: CASTMTGAMNTEAFF

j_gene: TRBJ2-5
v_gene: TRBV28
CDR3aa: CASSFWGEETQYF

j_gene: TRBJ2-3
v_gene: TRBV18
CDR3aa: CASTIGLAGGPDTQYF

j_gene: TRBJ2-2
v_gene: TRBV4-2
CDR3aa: CASSQPGQESGELFF

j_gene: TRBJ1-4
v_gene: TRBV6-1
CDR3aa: CASSVQGRTNEKLFF

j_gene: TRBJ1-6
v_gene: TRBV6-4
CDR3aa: CASSLEEGNSPLHF

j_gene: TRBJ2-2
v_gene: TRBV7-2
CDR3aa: CASRTTSGRSGELFF

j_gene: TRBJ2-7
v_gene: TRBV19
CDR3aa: CASSFGQGGLSEQYF

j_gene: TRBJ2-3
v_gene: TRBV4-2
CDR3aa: CASSQEDWTSLSTDTQYF

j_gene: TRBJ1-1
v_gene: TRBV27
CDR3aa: CASSLRGNTEAFF

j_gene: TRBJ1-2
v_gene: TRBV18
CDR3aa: CASPPAAQGPNYGYTF

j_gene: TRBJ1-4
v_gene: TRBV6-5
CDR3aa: CASSYGNAEKLFF

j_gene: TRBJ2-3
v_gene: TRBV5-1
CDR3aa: CASSSTGTFTDTQYF

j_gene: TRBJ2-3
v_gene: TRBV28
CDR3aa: CASGQGALGTDTQYF

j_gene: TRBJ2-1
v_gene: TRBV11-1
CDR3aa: CASSPAGGPHNEQFF

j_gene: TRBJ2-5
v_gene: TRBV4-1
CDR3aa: CASSQYNRDQTQYF

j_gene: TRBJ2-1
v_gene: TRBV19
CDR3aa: CASSMTSGSSYNEQFF

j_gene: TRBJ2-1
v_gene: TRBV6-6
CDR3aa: CASGKRTSGILHEQFF

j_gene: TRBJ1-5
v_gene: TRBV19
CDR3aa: CASSITGATGQPQHF

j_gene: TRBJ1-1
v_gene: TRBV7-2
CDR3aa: CASSRTGTEAFF

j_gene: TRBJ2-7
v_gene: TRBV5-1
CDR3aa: CASSSGQGANYEQYF

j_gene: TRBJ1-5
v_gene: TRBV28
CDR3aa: CASSFGDSNQPQHF

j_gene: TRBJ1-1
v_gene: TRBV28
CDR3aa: CASRPGTGEFTEAFF

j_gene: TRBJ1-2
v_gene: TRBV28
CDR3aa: CASSPGGGGYTF

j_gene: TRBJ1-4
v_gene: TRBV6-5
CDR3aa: CASTQYNEKLFF

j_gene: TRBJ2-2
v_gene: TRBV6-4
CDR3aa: CASSDSGLAAGELFF